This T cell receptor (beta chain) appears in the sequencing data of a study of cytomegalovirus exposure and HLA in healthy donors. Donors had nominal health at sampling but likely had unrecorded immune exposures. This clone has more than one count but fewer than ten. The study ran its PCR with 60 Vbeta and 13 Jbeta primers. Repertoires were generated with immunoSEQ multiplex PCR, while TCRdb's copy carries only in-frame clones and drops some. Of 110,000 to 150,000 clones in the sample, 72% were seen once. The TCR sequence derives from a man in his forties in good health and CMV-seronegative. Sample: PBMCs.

This chain's CDR3 is CASRQTPNTEAFF. The CDR3 nucleotides read TGTGCCAGCAGACAGACACCAAACACTGAAGCTTTCTTT. The rearrangement links TRBV6-6 to TRBJ1-1; D is undetermined. The V end lost 6 bases, the J end lost 2 bases, and 10 bases lay between the germline ends. Germline-derived CDR1 and CDR2 are MNHNY and SVGAGI (reference sequence). The CDR3 is 13 amino acids.